Detailed here is one T cell receptor (beta chain). The sample comes from a study of blood T cell repertoires in COVID-19. Germline V gives CDR1 SGDLS, CDR2 YYNGEE. The CDR3 has 15 residues. The junction had 4 bases not matched to a gene; V was cut back by 2 bases and J by 1 base. Produced via immunoSEQ multiplex PCR; TCRdb's table is partial and in-frame only. The sample includes 93,000 or so clones, 70% to 90% of them seen just once. This clonotype was sampled from a woman in her sixties or seventies with acute or convalescent COVID-19. V usage is TRBV9 and J usage is TRBJ2-5; TRBD2 matches 8 bases. The sequenced material came from peripheral blood. The CDR3 protein is CASSVSGGFQETQYF. The CDR3 nucleotides read TGTGCCAGCAGCGTCTCGGGAGGGTTCCAAGAGACCCAGTACTTC.